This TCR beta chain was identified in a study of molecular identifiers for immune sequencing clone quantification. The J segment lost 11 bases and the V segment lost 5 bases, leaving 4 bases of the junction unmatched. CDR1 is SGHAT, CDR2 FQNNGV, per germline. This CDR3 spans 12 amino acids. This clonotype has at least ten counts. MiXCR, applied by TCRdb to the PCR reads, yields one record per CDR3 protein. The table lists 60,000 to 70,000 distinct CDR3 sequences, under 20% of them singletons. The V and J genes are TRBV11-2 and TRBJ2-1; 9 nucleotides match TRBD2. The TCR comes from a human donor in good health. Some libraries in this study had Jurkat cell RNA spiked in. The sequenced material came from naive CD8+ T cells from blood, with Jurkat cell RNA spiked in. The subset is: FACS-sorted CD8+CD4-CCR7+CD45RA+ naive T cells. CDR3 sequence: CASSPGLAKQFF. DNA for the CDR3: TGTGCCAGCAGCCCCGGACTAGCGAAGCAGTTCTTC.